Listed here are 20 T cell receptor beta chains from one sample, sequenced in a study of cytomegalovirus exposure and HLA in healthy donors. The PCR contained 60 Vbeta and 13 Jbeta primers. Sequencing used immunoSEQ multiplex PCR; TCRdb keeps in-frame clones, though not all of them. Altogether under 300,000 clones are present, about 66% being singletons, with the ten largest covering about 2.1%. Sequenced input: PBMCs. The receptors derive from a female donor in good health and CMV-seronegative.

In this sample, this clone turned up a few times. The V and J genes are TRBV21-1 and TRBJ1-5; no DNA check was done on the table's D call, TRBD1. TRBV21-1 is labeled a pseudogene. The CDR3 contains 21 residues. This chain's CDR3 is CASSLPLERKGAVIYNQPQHF. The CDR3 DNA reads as TGTGCCAGCAGTTTACCTCTCGAAAGAAAGGGGGCCGTAATATATAATCAGCCCCAGCATTTT.

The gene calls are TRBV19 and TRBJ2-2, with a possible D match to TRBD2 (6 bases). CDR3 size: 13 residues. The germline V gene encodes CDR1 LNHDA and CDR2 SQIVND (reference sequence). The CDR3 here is CASGRENTGELFF. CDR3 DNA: TGTGCGTCGGGGCGGGAGAACACCGGGGAGCTGTTTTTT.

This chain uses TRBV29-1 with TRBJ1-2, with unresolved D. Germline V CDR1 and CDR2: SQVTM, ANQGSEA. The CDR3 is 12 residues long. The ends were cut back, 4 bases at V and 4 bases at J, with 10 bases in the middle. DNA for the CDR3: TGCAGCGTTGCGGTAGCCCTCTATGGCTACACCTTC. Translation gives CSVAVALYGYTF.

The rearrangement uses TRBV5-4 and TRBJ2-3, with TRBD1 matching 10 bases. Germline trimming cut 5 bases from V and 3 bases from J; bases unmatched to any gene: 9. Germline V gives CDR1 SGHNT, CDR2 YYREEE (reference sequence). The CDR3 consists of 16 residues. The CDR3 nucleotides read TGTGCCAGCAGGCCGGGACAGGGGAAAGTTACAGATACGCAGTATTTT. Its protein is CASRPGQGKVTDTQYF.

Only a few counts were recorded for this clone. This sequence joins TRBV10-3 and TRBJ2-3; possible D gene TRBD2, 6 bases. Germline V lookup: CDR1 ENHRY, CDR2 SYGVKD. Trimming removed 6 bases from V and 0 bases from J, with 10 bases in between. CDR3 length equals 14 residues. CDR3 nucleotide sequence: TGTGCCATCAGGCCGGGACTTAGCACAGATACGCAGTATTTT. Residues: CAIRPGLSTDTQYF.

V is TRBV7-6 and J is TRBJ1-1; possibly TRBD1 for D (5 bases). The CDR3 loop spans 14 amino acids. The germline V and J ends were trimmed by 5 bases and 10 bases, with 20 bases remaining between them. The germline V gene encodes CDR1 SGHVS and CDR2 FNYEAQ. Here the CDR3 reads CASSTGDPREGAFF. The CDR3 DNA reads TGTGCCAGCAGCACGGGGGACCCACGGGAAGGAGCTTTCTTT.

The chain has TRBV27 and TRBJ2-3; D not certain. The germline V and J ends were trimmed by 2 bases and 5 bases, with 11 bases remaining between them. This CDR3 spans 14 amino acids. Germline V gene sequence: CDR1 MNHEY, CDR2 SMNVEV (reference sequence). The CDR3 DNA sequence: TGTGCCAGCAGTTTACTCGGTCCGGGAGATACGCAGTATTTT. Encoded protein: CASSLLGPGDTQYF.

Written as DNA, the CDR3 is TGTGCCAGCAGTTACGTTCCCCCCGGACAGGGACAGGGGGGGGAGACCCAGTACTTC. This translates into CASSYVPPGQGQGGETQYF. The rearrangement joins TRBV27 to TRBJ2-5, with TRBD1 matching over 11 bases. The junction had 18 bases not matched to a gene; V was cut back by 4 bases and J by 5 bases. This CDR3 comprises 19 residues. Per the germline V gene, CDR1 is MNHEY and CDR2 is SMNVEV (reference sequence).

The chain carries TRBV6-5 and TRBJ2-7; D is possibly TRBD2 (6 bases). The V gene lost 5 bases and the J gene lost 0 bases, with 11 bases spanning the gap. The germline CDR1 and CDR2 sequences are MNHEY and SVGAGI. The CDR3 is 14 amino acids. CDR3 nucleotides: TGTGCCAGCAGTCAGCCGGGACTCTCCTACGAGCAGTACTTC. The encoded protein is CASSQPGLSYEQYF.

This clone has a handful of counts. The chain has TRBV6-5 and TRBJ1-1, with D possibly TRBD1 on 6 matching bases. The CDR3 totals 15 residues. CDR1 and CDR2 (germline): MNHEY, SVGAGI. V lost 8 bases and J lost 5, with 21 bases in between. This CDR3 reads CASSSAAQGSTEAFF. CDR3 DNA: TGTGCCAGCTCCTCAGCGGCGCAGGGGAGTACTGAAGCTTTCTTT.

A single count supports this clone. The CDR3 coding sequence is TGTGCCACCAGCAGCCAGAAGGGGTATGAGCAGTTCTTC. Amino acid sequence: CATSSQKGYEQFF. The rearrangement links TRBV15 to TRBJ2-1; D is perhaps TRBD1 (5 bases). The CDR3 is 13 amino acids. Looked up from germline, CDR1 is LNHNV and CDR2 is YYDKDF (reference sequence). The germline V and J ends were trimmed by 3 bases and 8 bases, with 11 bases remaining between them.

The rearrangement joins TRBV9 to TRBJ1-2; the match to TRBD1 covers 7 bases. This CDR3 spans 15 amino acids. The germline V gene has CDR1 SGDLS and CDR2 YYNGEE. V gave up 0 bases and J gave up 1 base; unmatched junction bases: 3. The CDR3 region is CASSVAGTDNYGYTF. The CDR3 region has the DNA TGTGCCAGCAGCGTAGCCGGGACAGATAACTATGGCTACACCTTC.

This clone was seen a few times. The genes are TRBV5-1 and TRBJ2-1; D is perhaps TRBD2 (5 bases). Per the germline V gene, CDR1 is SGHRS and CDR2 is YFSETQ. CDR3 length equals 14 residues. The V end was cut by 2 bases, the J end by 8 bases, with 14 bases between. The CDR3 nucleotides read TGCGCCAGCAGCTTTGGACTCCCCGGCGATGAGCAGTTCTTC. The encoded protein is CASSFGLPGDEQFF.

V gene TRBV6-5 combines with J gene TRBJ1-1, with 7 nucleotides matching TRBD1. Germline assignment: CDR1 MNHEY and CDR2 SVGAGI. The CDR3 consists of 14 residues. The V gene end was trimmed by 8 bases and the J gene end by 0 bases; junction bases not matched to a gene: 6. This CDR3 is CASQGQRMNTEAFF. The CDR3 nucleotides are TGTGCCAGCCAGGGACAGAGAATGAACACTGAAGCTTTCTTT.

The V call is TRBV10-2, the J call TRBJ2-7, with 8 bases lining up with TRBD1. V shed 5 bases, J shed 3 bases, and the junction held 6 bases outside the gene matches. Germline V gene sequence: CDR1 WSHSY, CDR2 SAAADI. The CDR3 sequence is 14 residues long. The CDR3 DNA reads TGCGCCAGCAGTCCATTGGACAGGGACTACGAGCAGTACTTC. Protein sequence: CASSPLDRDYEQYF.

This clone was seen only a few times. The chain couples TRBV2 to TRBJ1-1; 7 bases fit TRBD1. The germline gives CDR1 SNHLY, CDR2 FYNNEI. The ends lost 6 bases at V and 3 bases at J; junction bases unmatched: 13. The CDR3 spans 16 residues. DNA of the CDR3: TGTGCCAGCAGATTTAAGACAAAAGGGGGCGACACTGAAGCTTTCTTT. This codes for CASRFKTKGGDTEAFF.

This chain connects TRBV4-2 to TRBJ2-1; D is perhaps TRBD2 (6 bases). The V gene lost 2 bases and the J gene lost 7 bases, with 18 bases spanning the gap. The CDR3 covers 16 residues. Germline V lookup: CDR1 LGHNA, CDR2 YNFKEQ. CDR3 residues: CASSQKKTGTLNEQFF. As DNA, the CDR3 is TGTGCCAGCAGCCAAAAAAAAACCGGGACTCTTAATGAGCAGTTCTTC.

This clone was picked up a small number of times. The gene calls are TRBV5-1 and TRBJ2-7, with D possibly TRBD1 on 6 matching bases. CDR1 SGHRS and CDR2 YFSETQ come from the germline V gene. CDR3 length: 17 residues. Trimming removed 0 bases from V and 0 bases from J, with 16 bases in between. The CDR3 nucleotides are TGCGCCAGCAGCTTGGCCGACAGGCCACCCTACTCCTACGAGCAGTACTTC. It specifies CASSLADRPPYSYEQYF.

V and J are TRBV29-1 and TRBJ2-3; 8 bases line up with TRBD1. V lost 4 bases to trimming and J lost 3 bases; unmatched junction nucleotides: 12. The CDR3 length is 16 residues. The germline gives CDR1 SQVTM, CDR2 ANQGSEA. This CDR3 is CSVGGDRRPVTDTQYF. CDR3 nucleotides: TGCAGCGTTGGAGGGGACAGGAGGCCCGTGACAGATACGCAGTATTTT.

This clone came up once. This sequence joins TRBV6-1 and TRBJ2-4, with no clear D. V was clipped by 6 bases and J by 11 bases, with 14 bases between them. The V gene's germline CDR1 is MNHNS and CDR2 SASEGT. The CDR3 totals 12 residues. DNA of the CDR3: TGTGCCAGCAGCCCCGAGGCCTGGGTTCAGTACTTC. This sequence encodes CASSPEAWVQYF.